At least ten counts were recorded for the clone carrying this T cell receptor beta chain. What it binds is not known. The TCR library protocol was used to attach unique molecular identifiers. These identifiers were attached to individual cDNA molecules. TCRdb analysed the 5' RACE reads with MiXCR anew, one entry per CDR3 protein. The table lists about 32,000 distinct CDR3 sequences, about 3.9% of them singletons. This sample was taken from a study of early T cells in non-severe SARS-CoV-2 infection. Study summary: Sequencing of unsorted whole blood was done on bulk RNA, leaving chains unpaired. Notes on the study in general: VDJdb matching skewed toward anti-spike CD8 responses, missing private and CD4 specificities.

V lost 0 bases and J 5 bases, leaving 7 bases between the germline ends. CDR3 length equals 13 residues. Germline V lookup: CDR1 LGHNA, CDR2 YSLEER. This sequence was found in an adult who was a healthcare worker with PCR-confirmed SARS-CoV-2 infection or an uninfected control (not recorded which). The rearrangement joins TRBV4-3 to TRBJ1-1; D not certain. Source material: whole blood. Here the CDR3 DNA reads TGCGCCAGCAGCCAAGAGGAGAGAACTGAAGCTTTCTTT. Its protein is CASSQEERTEAFF.